Each of the 13 T cell receptor beta chains below was sequenced from the same sample in a study of OX40 agonist ivuxolimab in advanced cancers. Measured with immunoSEQ multiplex PCR; TCRdb has only the in-frame clones, and not every one. The sample lists around 63,000 clones; approximately 89% were seen once. The material was CD4+ or CD8+ T cells sorted from blood, obtained in a trial of the OX40 agonist ivuxolimab. All receptors derive from an adult with an advanced solid tumor such as melanoma, head and neck, liver or kidney cancer.

The V gene is TRBV7-2, the J gene TRBJ2-3, with TRBD2 matching 7 bases. Germline loops: CDR1 SGHTA, CDR2 FQGNSA. V lost 1 base to trimming and J lost 0 bases; unmatched junction nucleotides: 4. The CDR3 is 16 residues long. CDR3 in amino acids: CASSLGPAGSTDTQYF. CDR3 coding DNA: TGTGCCAGCAGCTTAGGCCCAGCGGGGAGCACAGATACGCAGTATTTT.

This clone appeared a few times. V usage is TRBV6-5 and J usage is TRBJ2-7; D is perhaps TRBD1 (6 bases). The germline V gene encodes CDR1 MNHEY and CDR2 SVGAGI. Trimming removed 4 bases from V and 2 bases from J, with 9 bases in between. The CDR3 has 13 amino acids. The CDR3 DNA reads TGTGCCAGCAGTTCGACAGGTCCCTACGAGCAGTACTTC. As protein: CASSSTGPYEQYF.

The genes are TRBV2 and TRBJ2-7; the match to TRBD2 covers 7 bases. The ends lost 1 base at V and 9 bases at J; junction bases unmatched: 9. Germline V gene lookup returns CDR1 SNHLY and CDR2 FYNNEI. This CDR3 is 14 amino acids long. The CDR3 DNA reads as TGTGCCAGCAGTGAAGAGGTTGGGACTATGGGGCAGTACTTC. It translates to CASSEEVGTMGQYF.

CDR3 residues: CASTVLEKLFF. CDR3 in DNA: TGTGCCAGCACGGTGCTTGAAAAACTGTTTTTT. The chain links TRBV2 to TRBJ1-4; D ambiguous. The V end lost 7 bases, the J end lost 7 bases, and 7 bases lay between the germline ends. This CDR3 has 11 amino acids. Germline V gene lookup returns CDR1 SNHLY and CDR2 FYNNEI.

With regard to this clone: The sample contains more than one DNA sequence encoding this CDR3. The rearrangement links TRBV5-1 to TRBJ2-5; TRBD1 matches 9 bases. Germline-derived CDR1 and CDR2 are SGHRS and YFSETQ. CDR3 size: 16 residues. Trimming at V came to 0 bases and at J to 5 bases, leaving 8 bases not matched to a gene. CDR3 in DNA: TGCGCCAGCAGCTTGGATGGAGGACAGGGGTTTGAGACCCAGTACTTC. This codes for CASSLDGGQGFETQYF.

The V and J genes are TRBV5-1 and TRBJ2-3; no clear D gene. Germline V gene data show CDR1 as SGHRS and CDR2 as YFSETQ. V was clipped by 7 bases and J by 2 bases, with 8 bases between them. This CDR3 has 12 residues. Here the CDR3 reads CASRLDTDTQYF. The CDR3 DNA is TGCGCCAGCCGACTTGACACAGATACGCAGTATTTT.

The V gene is TRBV30, the J gene TRBJ1-6; 9 bases are a match to TRBD1. The CDR3 loop spans 14 amino acids. V lost 7 bases to trimming and J lost 3 bases; unmatched junction nucleotides: 4. Germline V gene data show CDR1 as GTSNPN and CDR2 as SVGIG (reference sequence). CDR3 DNA: TGTGCCTTACAGGGGGCCGGCTATAATTCACCCCTCCACTTT. It encodes CALQGAGYNSPLHF.

The V call is TRBV11-1, the J call TRBJ1-4; 7 nucleotides line up with TRBD1. The V segment lost 5 bases and the J segment 0 bases; nucleotides outside the gene matches: 3. Germline V gives CDR1 SGHAT, CDR2 FQDESV (reference sequence). The CDR3 spans 15 residues. CDR3 sequence reads: CASSPGQATNEKLFF. The DNA for the CDR3 is TGTGCCAGCAGCCCTGGACAGGCAACTAATGAAAAACTGTTTTTT.

This rearrangement joins TRBV5-6 to TRBJ1-2; 8 bases line up with TRBD1. Germline V gene lookup returns CDR1 SGHDT and CDR2 YYEEEE. CDR3 length: 14 amino acids. The junction had 5 bases not matched to a gene; V was cut back by 3 bases and J by 4 bases. The CDR3 protein is CASSSNDRGYGYTF. CDR3 nucleotide sequence: TGTGCCAGCAGCTCCAATGACAGGGGCTATGGCTACACCTTC. Together with reference TRBV5-6 and TRBJ1-2, the CDR3 gives the full variable domain: DAGVTQSPTHLIKTRGQQVTLRCSPKSGHDTVSWYQQALGQGPQFIFQYYEEEERQRGNFPDRFSGHQFPNYSSELNVNALLLGDSALYLCASSSNDRGYGYTFGSGTRLTVV.

The chain couples TRBV6-1 to TRBJ2-4, with 8 positions matching TRBD1. The CDR3 covers 13 residues. Per the germline V gene, CDR1 is MNHNS and CDR2 is SASEGT. The trim removed 4 bases at V and 7 bases at J, leaving 3 bases unmatched. DNA of the CDR3: TGTGCCAGCAGTGTAAGACAGGGGAACATTCAGTACTTC. Translation: CASSVRQGNIQYF.

The chain's CDR3 is CASSRGDSQETQYF. DNA of the CDR3: TGTGCCAGCAGTAGAGGGGACAGTCAAGAGACCCAGTACTTC. V gene TRBV27 combines with J gene TRBJ2-5; 7 bases are shared with TRBD1. This CDR3 contains 14 residues. Per the germline V gene, CDR1 is MNHEY and CDR2 is SMNVEV (reference sequence). The V segment lost 5 bases and the J segment 2 bases; nucleotides outside the gene matches: 5.

The V gene is TRBV7-2, the J gene TRBJ1-6; no definite D call. The CDR3 runs 13 residues. Germline V lookup: CDR1 SGHTA, CDR2 FQGNSA. Trimming took off 5 bases at V and 6 bases at J, with 8 bases between the two ends. CDR3 DNA: TGTGCCAGCAGCCCCGGGATTAATTCACCCCTCCACTTT. Its protein product is CASSPGINSPLHF.

Concerning this clone: Compared with germline, one end of the junction differs, possibly owing to a read error. The chain links TRBV7-7 to TRBJ2-5; possibly TRBD2 for D (5 bases). This CDR3 is built from 15 residues. CDR1 and CDR2 from the germline V gene are SSHAT and FNYEAQ (reference sequence). The CDR3, as DNA: TGTGCTAGCAGCTTAGGTTCGGGGTCCTTGGAGACCCAGTACTTC. It specifies CASSLGSGSLETQYF.